The clone carrying this T cell receptor beta chain was seen a handful of times. Its specificity is unknown. TCRdb called the 5' RACE reads again in MiXCR, with one record for every CDR3 protein. The sample includes about 720,000 distinct CDR3 sequences, 18% seen only once; the top ten take roughly 13%. The record originates from a study of identical twins. Study-wide points: Models, which agreed with sharing between unrelated individuals, nonetheless underestimated the out-of-frame TCR alpha sharing seen in monozygotic twins.

The V segment lost 3 bases and the J segment 6 bases; nucleotides outside the gene matches: 7. The germline V gene has CDR1 MNHEY and CDR2 SVGEGT. CDR3 length: 15 residues. This sample was also put to use in a study of T cells expressing NK-cell markers. Per that study: The sequencing cohort of eight donors included seven HCMV-seropositive individuals and one seronegative individual. As a fraction of CD8+ T cells, dominant NKG2C+ clonotypes reached about 1.0-7.5% in over 5 donors.

Sample: PBMCs. This sequence was found in a woman younger than 35 in good health. This sequence joins TRBV6-2 or TRBV6-3 and TRBJ2-7, with 11 bases that match TRBD2. The CDR3 region is CASSYSTSGSVEQYF. The CDR3 coding sequence is TGTGCCAGCAGTTATTCTACTAGCGGGAGCGTCGAGCAGTACTTC.